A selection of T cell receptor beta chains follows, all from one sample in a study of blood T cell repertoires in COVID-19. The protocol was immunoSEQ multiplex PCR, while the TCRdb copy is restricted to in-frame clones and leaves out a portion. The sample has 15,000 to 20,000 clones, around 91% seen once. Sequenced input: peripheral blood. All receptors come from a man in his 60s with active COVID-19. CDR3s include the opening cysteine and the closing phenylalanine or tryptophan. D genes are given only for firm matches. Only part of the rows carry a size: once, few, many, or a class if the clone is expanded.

CDR3: CASRNPGHQSNQPQHF
DNA: TGTGCCAGCAGGAACCCGGGACACCAGAGCAATCAGCCCCAGCATTTT
V: TRBV2
size: .
J: TRBJ1-5
D: .

CDR3: CASSEQGSSYGYTF
DNA: TGTGCCAGCAGTGAACAGGGATCTAGCTATGGCTACACCTTC
V: TRBV6-1
size: .
J: TRBJ1-2
D: .

CDR3: CASSVVSGTHTGELFF
DNA: TGTGCCAGCAGCGTAGTAAGCGGCACCCACACCGGGGAGCTGTTTTTT
V: TRBV9
size: .
J: TRBJ2-2
D: .

CDR3: CASSHPQGGQYF
DNA: TGCGCCAGCAGCCACCCACAGGGGGGGCAGTACTTC
V: TRBV4-1
size: .
J: TRBJ2-7
D: TRBD1

CDR3: CASSILPGIEHGYTF
DNA: TGTGCCAGTAGTATCCTCCCGGGAATAGAGCATGGCTACACCTTC
V: TRBV19
size: .
J: TRBJ1-2
D: .

CDR3: CASSLFDRDSGELFF
DNA: TGTGCCAGCAGCTTGTTCGACAGGGACTCCGGGGAGCTGTTTTTT
V: TRBV5-6
size: .
J: TRBJ2-2
D: .

CDR3: CASSHNRAGVMNTGELFF
DNA: TGTGCCAGCAGTCACAACCGAGCCGGGGTAATGAACACCGGGGAGCTGTTTTTT
V: TRBV25-1
size: once
J: TRBJ2-2
D: .

CDR3: CAILHGEGTTYEQYF
DNA: TGTGCCATCCTCCATGGTGAGGGAACAACCTACGAGCAGTACTTC
V: TRBV9
size: .
J: TRBJ2-7
D: .

CDR3: CASSLAGDRAQPQHF
DNA: TGTGCCAGCAGTCTAGCGGGGGACAGGGCCCAGCCCCAGCATTTT
V: TRBV28
size: .
J: TRBJ1-5
D: TRBD1

CDR3: CASSPGTGSRTDTQYF
DNA: TGTGCCAGCAGCCCGGGGACAGGGTCGCGCACAGATACGCAGTATTTT
V: TRBV11-3
size: .
J: TRBJ2-3
D: TRBD1

CDR3: CASSQGQGPQHF
DNA: TGTGCCAGCAGCCAAGGGCAGGGGCCCCAGCATTTT
V: TRBV3-1/TRBV3-2
size: .
J: TRBJ1-5
D: .

CDR3: CASSLVPGRNEQFF
DNA: TGTGCCAGCAGCTTGGTGCCAGGAAGGAATGAGCAGTTCTTC
V: TRBV5-6
size: .
J: TRBJ2-1
D: .

CDR3: CASSVGFRGQETQYF
DNA: TGTGCCAGCAGCGTAGGATTTCGGGGACAAGAGACCCAGTACTTC
V: TRBV7-9
size: .
J: TRBJ2-5
D: .

CDR3: CASSLVVSSGGAHEQFF
DNA: TGTGCCAGCAGCTTAGTAGTCTCTAGCGGGGGGGCCCATGAGCAGTTCTTC
V: TRBV11-3
size: once
J: TRBJ2-1
D: TRBD2

CDR3: CASSQDRSGVGNTIYF
DNA: TGTGCCAGCAGCCAAGACCGCTCGGGTGTGGGAAACACCATATATTTT
V: TRBV14
size: .
J: TRBJ1-3
D: .

CDR3: CASSQRQGRNEQFF
DNA: TGTGCCAGCAGTCAACGACAGGGTCGCAATGAGCAGTTCTTC
V: TRBV27
size: .
J: TRBJ2-1
D: TRBD1

CDR3: CASSPGQGDGYTF
DNA: TGTGCCAGCAGCCCGGGACAGGGGGATGGCTACACCTTC
V: TRBV14
size: .
J: TRBJ1-2
D: TRBD1

CDR3: CASRPIGGGLTEAFF
DNA: TGTGCCAGTAGGCCCATTGGTGGGGGCCTCACTGAAGCTTTCTTT
V: TRBV19
size: .
J: TRBJ1-1
D: .

CDR3: CASSFTGGGQPQHF
DNA: TGTGCCAGCAGCTTTACAGGGGGCGGTCAGCCCCAGCATTTT
V: TRBV27
size: .
J: TRBJ1-5
D: TRBD1

CDR3: CASSRTGYHTDTQYF
DNA: TGTGCCAGCAGTAGGACAGGATATCACACAGATACGCAGTATTTT
V: TRBV6-5
size: .
J: TRBJ2-3
D: TRBD1

CDR3: CASGLPGTPYYGYTF
DNA: TGTGCTAGTGGTTTGCCCGGGACACCTTACTATGGCTACACCTTC
V: TRBV12-5
size: .
J: TRBJ1-2
D: .

CDR3: CASSTGQGGVEEQFF
DNA: TGTGCCAGCAGTACCGGACAGGGTGGGGTTGAGGAGCAGTTCTTC
V: TRBV2
size: .
J: TRBJ2-1
D: TRBD1

CDR3: CASSETGADTEAFF
DNA: TGTGCCAGCAGTGAAACAGGGGCAGACACTGAAGCTTTCTTT
V: TRBV6-1
size: .
J: TRBJ1-1
D: TRBD1

CDR3: CASTSGSGGQFF
DNA: TGTGCCAGCACCTCCGGTAGCGGTGGGCAGTTCTTC
V: TRBV6-5
size: once
J: TRBJ2-1
D: .

CDR3: CASRDRGGNPGYTF
DNA: TGTGCCAGTAGAGACAGGGGGGGGAATCCGGGCTACACCTTC
V: TRBV19
size: .
J: TRBJ1-2
D: TRBD1

CDR3: CASSLGVGGVETQYF
DNA: TGTGCCAGCAGCCTAGGTGTCGGGGGGGTGGAGACCCAGTACTTC
V: TRBV4-2
size: .
J: TRBJ2-5
D: TRBD2

CDR3: CASSQVLGVGYTF
DNA: TGTGCCAGCAGCCAGGTCCTCGGGGTCGGCTACACCTTC
V: TRBV4-2
size: .
J: TRBJ1-2
D: .

CDR3: CASTPTGTGGSDTQYF
DNA: TGTGCCAGCACCCCCACCGGGACAGGGGGCTCAGATACGCAGTATTTT
V: TRBV11-1
size: .
J: TRBJ2-3
D: TRBD1

CDR3: CASSLVAGLRNTEAFF
DNA: TGTGCCAGCAGCTTAGTGGCGGGCCTGCGGAACACTGAAGCTTTCTTT
V: TRBV7-9
size: .
J: TRBJ1-1
D: .

CDR3: CASSLAGLTDTQYF
DNA: TGCGCCAGCAGCTTGGCAGGGCTCACAGATACGCAGTATTTT
V: TRBV5-1
size: .
J: TRBJ2-3
D: .

CDR3: CASRFRLEGRGSEQFF
DNA: TGTGCAAGTCGCTTCCGGTTGGAGGGAAGAGGCAGTGAGCAGTTCTTC
V: TRBV12-2
size: .
J: TRBJ2-1
D: .

CDR3: CASSFNPGQVAGQYF
DNA: TGCGCCAGCAGCTTTAACCCGGGACAGGTCGCGGGGCAGTACTTC
V: TRBV5-1
size: .
J: TRBJ2-7
D: TRBD1

CDR3: CASSPWSRTDTDTQYF
DNA: TGTGCCAGCTCCCCTTGGTCCCGGACAGACACAGATACGCAGTATTTT
V: TRBV18
size: .
J: TRBJ2-3
D: .

CDR3: CASSPGRGSDEQYF
DNA: TGTGCCAGCAGCCCCGGCAGGGGGAGCGACGAGCAGTACTTC
V: TRBV11-3
size: .
J: TRBJ2-7
D: TRBD1

CDR3: CASSESVTRKLFF
DNA: TGTGCCAGCAGTGAAAGCGTTACGAGGAAACTGTTTTTT
V: TRBV6-1
size: .
J: TRBJ1-4
D: .

CDR3: CASRPGLVETQYF
DNA: TGTGCCAGCAGACCTGGACTAGTGGAGACCCAGTACTTC
V: TRBV12-3/TRBV12-4
size: .
J: TRBJ2-5
D: TRBD2

CDR3: CASSPKGGADTEAFF
DNA: TGTGCCAGCTCGCCTAAGGGGGGGGCCGACACTGAAGCTTTCTTT
V: TRBV18
size: .
J: TRBJ1-1
D: .

CDR3: CASSYPGTGESGYTF
DNA: TGTGCCAGCAGTTACCCCGGGACAGGGGAATCTGGCTACACCTTC
V: TRBV6-2/TRBV6-3
size: .
J: TRBJ1-2
D: TRBD1

CDR3: CASSYGGQGGSPLHF
DNA: TGTGCCAGCAGTTACGGAGGACAGGGGGGATCACCCCTCCACTTT
V: TRBV6-5
size: .
J: TRBJ1-6
D: TRBD1

CDR3: CASSLEFAGSTDTQYF
DNA: TGTGCCAGCAGCTTAGAATTTGCGGGGTCGACAGATACGCAGTATTTT
V: TRBV11-2
size: .
J: TRBJ2-3
D: .

CDR3: CASSLFGLAIHF
DNA: TGTGCCAGCAGCTTGTTTGGACTGGCAATCCACTTT
V: TRBV5-6
size: .
J: TRBJ1-6
D: .

CDR3: CASSLSGTSGELFF
DNA: TGTGCCAGCAGCTTGTCAGGGACTTCCGGGGAGCTGTTTTTT
V: TRBV5-6
size: .
J: TRBJ2-2
D: .

CDR3: CASSLTGGQNTEAFF
DNA: TGCGCCAGCAGCTTAACAGGGGGCCAGAACACTGAAGCTTTCTTT
V: TRBV5-1
size: .
J: TRBJ1-1
D: TRBD1

CDR3: CASSLRGPSGGNTDTQYF
DNA: TGCGCCAGCAGCTTGAGGGGCCCTAGCGGGGGAAACACAGATACGCAGTATTTT
V: TRBV5-1
size: few
J: TRBJ2-3
D: TRBD2

CDR3: CATSRKRAYEQYF
DNA: TGTGCCACCAGCAGGAAGAGAGCCTACGAGCAGTACTTC
V: TRBV15
size: .
J: TRBJ2-7
D: .

CDR3: CASSFPTGGPDTQYF
DNA: TGTGCCAGCAGCTTCCCGACAGGGGGGCCAGATACGCAGTATTTT
V: TRBV5-4
size: .
J: TRBJ2-3
D: TRBD1

CDR3: CATSRITGGPAKNIQYF
DNA: TGTGCCACCAGCAGAATTACAGGGGGCCCTGCCAAAAACATTCAGTACTTC
V: TRBV15
size: .
J: TRBJ2-4
D: TRBD1

CDR3: CASSLGPGRDQPQHF
DNA: TGTGCCAGCAGCCTGGGACCCGGGAGGGATCAGCCCCAGCATTTT
V: TRBV6-5
size: .
J: TRBJ1-5
D: .

CDR3: CASRPTQTRNYGYTF
DNA: TGTGCCAGCAGGCCGACTCAAACAAGAAACTATGGCTACACCTTC
V: TRBV6-6
size: .
J: TRBJ1-2
D: .

CDR3: CASSPIGGEQYF
DNA: TGTGCCAGCAGCCCCATAGGCGGGGAGCAGTACTTC
V: TRBV7-3
size: .
J: TRBJ2-7
D: .

CDR3: CASRPLGTGQEKLFF
DNA: TGTGCCAGCAGACCGTTAGGGACAGGGCAGGAAAAACTGTTTTTT
V: TRBV28
size: .
J: TRBJ1-4
D: TRBD1

CDR3: CASRTSRDATGELFF
DNA: TGTGCCAGCAGGACCTCCCGGGATGCCACCGGGGAGCTGTTTTTT
V: TRBV3-1/TRBV3-2
size: .
J: TRBJ2-2
D: .

CDR3: CASSENRVYSEQYF
DNA: TGTGCCAGCAGTGAAAACCGGGTCTATAGCGAGCAGTACTTC
V: TRBV6-1
size: .
J: TRBJ2-7
D: .

CDR3: CAISAPRGGRGNTEAFF
DNA: TGTGCCATCAGTGCGCCTCGGGGGGGCCGGGGGAACACTGAAGCTTTCTTT
V: TRBV10-3
size: .
J: TRBJ1-1
D: .

CDR3: CASSRRTGNTGELFF
DNA: TGCGCCAGCAGCCGGAGGACAGGGAACACCGGGGAGCTGTTTTTT
V: TRBV4-1
size: .
J: TRBJ2-2
D: TRBD1